This record concerns one TCR beta chain sequence. This entry is derived from a study of cytomegalovirus exposure and HLA in healthy donors. Germline-derived CDR1 and CDR2 are SGHTA and FQGTGA. The CDR3 has 14 residues. The ends were cut back, 0 bases at V and 1 base at J, with 6 bases in the middle. Vbeta (60) and Jbeta (13) primers were used in the PCR. Profiled with immunoSEQ multiplex PCR; TCRdb holds only in-frame clones, not every one. Of 90,000 to 150,000 clones detected, about 8% appear once; the ten largest clones hold about 6%. The rearrangement joins TRBV7-3 to TRBJ1-1; D gene uncertain. Sequencing was carried out using PBMCs. This receptor was obtained from a woman aged 40-49 years in good health and CMV-seropositive. The CDR3 here is CASSLTPGNTEAFF. The CDR3 region has the DNA TGTGCCAGCAGCTTAACCCCAGGGAACACTGAAGCTTTCTTT.